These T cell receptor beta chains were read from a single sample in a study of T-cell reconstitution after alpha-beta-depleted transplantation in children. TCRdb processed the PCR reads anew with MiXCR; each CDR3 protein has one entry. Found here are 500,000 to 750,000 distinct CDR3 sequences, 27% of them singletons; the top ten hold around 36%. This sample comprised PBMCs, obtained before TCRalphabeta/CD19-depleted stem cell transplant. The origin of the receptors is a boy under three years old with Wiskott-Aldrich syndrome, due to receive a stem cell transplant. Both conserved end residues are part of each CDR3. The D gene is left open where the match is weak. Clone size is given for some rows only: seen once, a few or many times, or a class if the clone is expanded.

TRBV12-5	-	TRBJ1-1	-	TGTGCTAGTGGTTTGGCTATTCAGGGTAAGAACACTGAAGCTTTCTTT	CASGLAIQGKNTEAFF
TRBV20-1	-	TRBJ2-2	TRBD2	TGCAGTGCTCCTAGCGGGAGGGGGAACACCGGGGAGCTGTTTTTT	CSAPSGRGNTGELFF
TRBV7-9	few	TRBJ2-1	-	TGTGCTATCGGGACATCGAGCTCCTACAATGAGCAGTTCTTC	CAIGTSSSYNEQFF
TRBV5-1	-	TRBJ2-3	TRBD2	TGCGCCAGCAGCATAACCGGGACTAGCGACGATACGCAGTATTTT	CASSITGTSDDTQYF
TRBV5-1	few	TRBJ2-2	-	TGCGCCAGCAGGAGGGGGGACACAAACACCGGGGAGCTGTTTTTT	CASRRGDTNTGELFF
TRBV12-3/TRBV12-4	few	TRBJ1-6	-	TGTGCCAGCAGTTTAGAGGGTGTTTATTCACCCCTCCACTTT	CASSLEGVYSPLHF
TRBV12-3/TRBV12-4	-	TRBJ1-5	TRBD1	TGTGCCAGCAGTTTTCGGACAGGGATCGGCAATCAGCCCCAGCATTTT	CASSFRTGIGNQPQHF
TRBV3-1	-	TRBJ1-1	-	TGTGCCAGCAGCCAAGATCCAGGGCCCTTGGACACTGAAGCTTTCTTT	CASSQDPGPLDTEAFF
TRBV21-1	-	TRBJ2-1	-	TGTGCCAGCAGCAAGACGTCTGGACGCTACAATGAGCAGTTCTTC	CASSKTSGRYNEQFF
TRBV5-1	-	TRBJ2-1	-	TGCGCCAGCAGCTTGGTGTCCCTTTACAATGAGCAGTTCTTC	CASSLVSLYNEQFF
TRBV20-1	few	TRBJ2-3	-	TGCAGTGCTAGTCCAGCCTGGGTCGCAGATACGCAGTATTTT	CSASPAWVADTQYF
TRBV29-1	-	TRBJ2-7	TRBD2	TGCAGCGTTGCCACGCGGCTAGCGGGATTCGAGCAGTACTTC	CSVATRLAGFEQYF
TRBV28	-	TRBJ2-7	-	TGTGCCAGCAGTTTATACACTCCAGGCTACGAGCAGTACTTC	CASSLYTPGYEQYF
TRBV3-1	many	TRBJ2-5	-	TGTGCCAGCAGCCAAGTCCAAGAGACCCAGTACTTC	CASSQVQETQYF
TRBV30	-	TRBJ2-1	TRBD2	TGTGCCTGGGGGCGACTAGCGGTTAACAATGAGCAGTTCTTC	CAWGRLAVNNEQFF
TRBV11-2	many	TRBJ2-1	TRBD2	TGTGCCAGCAGCAACGGACTAGCGGGAGTCCATGAGCAGTTCTTC	CASSNGLAGVHEQFF
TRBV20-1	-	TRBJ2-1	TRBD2	TGCAGTGCTAGTTTCCCTAGCGGGAGTCTCAATGAGCAGTTCTTC	CSASFPSGSLNEQFF
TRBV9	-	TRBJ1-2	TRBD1	TGTGCCAGCAGCGCATACGACAGGGGGTATGGCTACACCTTC	CASSAYDRGYGYTF
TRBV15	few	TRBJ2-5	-	TGTGCCACCAGCAGAGCTGCGGTACTAGCTGCCGAAGAGACCCAGTACTTC	CATSRAAVLAAEETQYF
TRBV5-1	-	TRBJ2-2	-	TGCGCCAGCGTAGGGACCTCGAACACCGGGGAGCTGTTTTTT	CASVGTSNTGELFF
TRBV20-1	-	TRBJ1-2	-	TGCAGTGCAACCAAGGAAGGGGTTAAGTGGACCTTC	CSATKEGVKWTF
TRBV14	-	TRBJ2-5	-	TGTGCCAGCAGCCAAGAAAACAGGGCACCCAAAAAGACCCAGTACTTC	CASSQENRAPKKTQYF
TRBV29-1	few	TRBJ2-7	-	TGCAGCGTTGCGGGTCGGACTTCCTACGAGCAGTACTTC	CSVAGRTSYEQYF
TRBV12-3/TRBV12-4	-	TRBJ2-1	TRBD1	TGTGCCAGCAGGTTCTCAGGGGGCGAGCAGTTCTTC	CASRFSGGEQFF
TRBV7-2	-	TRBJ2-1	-	TGTGCCAGCAGCTTAGGACGCGGGATGATATCCTACAATGAGCAGTTCTTC	CASSLGRGMISYNEQFF
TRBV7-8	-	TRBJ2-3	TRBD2	TGTGCCAGCAGCGGTTGGACTAGCGGGAGGGCCACAGATACGCAGTATTTT	CASSGWTSGRATDTQYF
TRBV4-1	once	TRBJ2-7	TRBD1	TGCGCCAGCAGCCAAGGACAGGGGCCGGGTAGGGGGGAGCAGTACTTC	CASSQGQGPGRGEQYF